This T cell receptor beta chain emerged from a study of blood T cell repertoires in COVID-19. Study-level information: Sites in the United States, Italy and Spain provided acute and convalescent COVID-19 samples. Nucleic acid was either cDNA or gDNA, and it came from T cells, B-cell-depleted T cells, or PBMCs.

Germline V CDR1 and CDR2: SGHDT, YYEEEE. The CDR3 sequence is 15 residues long. The V gene lost 1 base and the J gene lost 4 bases, with 15 bases spanning the gap. Study processing details: It was from reference gene primer amplification that nucleated cell counts were estimated. Assay: immunoSEQ multiplex PCR; the TCRdb copy retains only in-frame clones and omits some. V, J and clone size derive from that table, while D and trimming were established from the DNA sequence. The repertoire holds about 140,000 clones, with about four fifths as singletons. This TCR derives from a human donor in a cohort sampled during active COVID-19. J is TRBJ2-7 and V is TRBV5-6; D possibly corresponds to TRBD1 (5 bases). Sequenced material: peripheral blood. This CDR3 reads CASSLLGQGLYEQYF. In DNA, the CDR3 is TGTGCCAGCAGCTTGTTAGGGCAGGGTTTATACGAGCAGTACTTC.